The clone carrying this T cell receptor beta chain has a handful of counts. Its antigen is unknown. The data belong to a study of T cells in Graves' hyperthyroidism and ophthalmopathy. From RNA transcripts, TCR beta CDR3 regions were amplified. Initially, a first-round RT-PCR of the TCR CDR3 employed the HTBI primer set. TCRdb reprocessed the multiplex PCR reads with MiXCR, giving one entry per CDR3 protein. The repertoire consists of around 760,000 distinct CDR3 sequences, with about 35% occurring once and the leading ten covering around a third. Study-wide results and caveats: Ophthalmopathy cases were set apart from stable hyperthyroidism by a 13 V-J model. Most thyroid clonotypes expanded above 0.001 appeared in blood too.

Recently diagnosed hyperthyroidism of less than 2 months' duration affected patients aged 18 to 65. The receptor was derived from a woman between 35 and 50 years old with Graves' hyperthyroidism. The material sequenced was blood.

The CDR3 protein is CASSTLRGDEETQYF. CDR3 DNA: TGTGCCAGCAGTACCCTGCGGGGGGATGAAGAGACCCAGTACTTC. V gene TRBV5-6 combines with J gene TRBJ2-5; TRBD2 aligns across 8 bases. V was pared by 5 bases and J by 3 bases, with 9 bases of the junction left unmatched. The germline V gene encodes CDR1 SGHDT and CDR2 YYEEEE. The CDR3 has 15 amino acids.